This T cell receptor beta chain was obtained from a study of regulatory T cells in long-lasting Graves disease. Through Arm-PCR of CDR3 regions and iRepertoire HTBI primers, TCR beta libraries were built. TCRdb used MiXCR to reprocess the multiplex PCR reads, holding one entry per CDR3 protein. This sample has roughly 450,000 distinct CDR3 sequences, with roughly a quarter found just once. The CDR3 is made up of 14 amino acids. Looked up from germline, CDR1 is KGHSH and CDR2 is LQKENI. Trimming stripped 4 bases from V and 6 bases from J, with 13 bases between. The time point denotes: persistent/refractory GD, antithyroid drugs over 5 years with positive TRAb. RNA from PBMCs was the source of the TCR library.

This chain uses TRBV18 with TRBJ1-5; D is perhaps TRBD1 (5 bases). The clonotype comes from a female donor with Graves disease. The specimen comprised peripheral blood mononuclear cells (PBMCs), sampled when the disease was refractory, from a patient treated with antithyroid drugs. CDR3 coding DNA: TGTGCCAGCTCACGCGATTCAGGGACTCAGCCCCAGCATTTT. Translating it yields CASSRDSGTQPQHF.